The rows below give T cell receptor beta chains drawn from one sample of a study of blood T cell repertoires in COVID-19. Measured with immunoSEQ multiplex PCR; TCRdb has only the in-frame clones, and not every one. Here the sample spans about 250,000 clones, about 82% being singletons. The sample was PBMCs or T cells enriched from blood (not recorded which). These receptors originate from a woman between 45 and 60 years old with acute COVID-19. The CDR3 runs from the conserved cysteine through the conserved F or W. The D gene is left open where the match is weak. The size field is filled for only some rows; it gives once, few, many or a size class.

j_gene,v_gene,abundance,d_gene,CDR3nt,CDR3aa
TRBJ1-3,TRBV18,.,TRBD1,TGTGCCAGCTCACCTCCTGCCGGGACAGCTGGAAACACCATATATTTT,CASSPPAGTAGNTIYF
TRBJ1-5,TRBV30,.,TRBD1,TGTGCCTGGAGTGAGCCAGGGGGTAGCAATCAGCCCCAGCATTTT,CAWSEPGGSNQPQHF
TRBJ1-1,TRBV11-2,few,.,TGTGCCAGCAGCTTTAATCAGGGGAACACTGAAGCTTTCTTT,CASSFNQGNTEAFF
TRBJ1-2,TRBV30,once,.,TGTGCCGAGGACAACTTCTATGGCTACACCTTC,CAEDNFYGYTF
TRBJ2-1,TRBV3-1/TRBV3-2,.,.,TGTGCCAGCAGCCAAGTTATTTCTGCCAGCGGGTCAATGTACAATGAGCAGTTCTTC,CASSQVISASGSMYNEQFF
TRBJ2-5,TRBV3-1/TRBV3-2,.,TRBD2,TGTGCCAGCAGCCAGCTACTAGCGGGGCTAGAGACCCAGTACTTC,CASSQLLAGLETQYF
TRBJ2-1,TRBV5-4,once,TRBD2,TGTGCCAGCAGCCCCGGGACTAGCGGGGGACACAATGAGCAGTTCTTC,CASSPGTSGGHNEQFF
TRBJ1-1,TRBV6-2/TRBV6-3,.,.,TGTGCCAGCAGTTACTCGAGAGGGTCCACTGAAGCTTTCTTT,CASSYSRGSTEAFF
TRBJ1-5,TRBV18,.,.,TGTGCCAGCTCACGGAAGGGGGATGGAAGCAATCAGCCCCAGCATTTT,CASSRKGDGSNQPQHF
TRBJ1-3,TRBV9,.,.,TGTGCCAGCAGCCCAGACCCATTTCGACTCTCTGGAAACACCATATATTTT,CASSPDPFRLSGNTIYF
TRBJ1-4,TRBV5-6,.,TRBD1,TGTGCCAGCAGCTGGGGACAGGGTATACGTGAAAAACTGTTTTTT,CASSWGQGIREKLFF
TRBJ1-2,TRBV7-9,.,TRBD1,TGTGCCAGCAGCTATGGACAGGGATCTAACTATGGCTACACCTTC,CASSYGQGSNYGYTF
TRBJ1-6,TRBV7-9,.,.,TGTGCCAGCAGCCCGCACAGTACCGGGATCGACGGTTCACCCCTCCACTTT,CASSPHSTGIDGSPLHF